These 6 T cell receptor beta chains originate from one sample sequenced in a study of blood T cell repertoires in COVID-19. Profiling relied on immunoSEQ multiplex PCR, and the TCRdb table lists in-frame clones only, not all of them. Seen here are fewer than 250,000 clones, about 85% observed once, and the top ten hold around 0.93%. The material sequenced was peripheral blood. These receptors all stem from a man aged 60 to 69 with COVID-19, enrolled during active disease.

This chain uses TRBV24-1 with TRBJ1-5; possibly TRBD1 for D (5 bases). Trimming took 5 bases from V and 3 from J, leaving 16 bases between them. The germline CDR1 and CDR2 sequences are KGHDR and SFDVKD. The CDR3 is 16 amino acids. This CDR3 reads CATSAGGRANNQPQHF. Written as DNA, the CDR3 is TGTGCCACCAGTGCCGGGGGAAGGGCAAACAATCAGCCCCAGCATTTT.

The chain recombines TRBV6-1 with TRBJ2-7; the D is unclear. Germline CDR1 is MNHNS and CDR2 is SASEGT. The CDR3 has 14 amino acids. The V gene lost 0 bases and the J gene lost 2 bases, with 8 bases spanning the gap. The CDR3 DNA follows: TGTGCCAGCAGTGAAGCGCCAAGAGCCTACGAGCAGTACTTC. This gives the protein CASSEAPRAYEQYF.

The chain joins TRBV4-1 to TRBJ1-4; TRBD1 agrees at 7 bases. CDR1 and CDR2 from the germline V gene are MGHRA and YSYEKL. V shed 4 bases, J shed 8 bases, and the junction held 7 bases outside the gene matches. There are 14 residues in the CDR3. The CDR3 nucleotides are TGCGCCAGCAGCCTAGACAGGGTTAACGAAAAACTGTTTTTT. Its protein is CASSLDRVNEKLFF.

The V and J genes are TRBV4-3 and TRBJ1-1; 7 nucleotides line up with TRBD1. The germline V gene has CDR1 LGHNA and CDR2 YSLEER. V was pared by 0 bases and J by 4 bases, with 5 bases of the junction left unmatched. This CDR3 is built from 15 residues. The CDR3 DNA follows: TGCGCCAGCAGCCAAGAGGCCACAGGGGTCACTGAAGCTTTCTTT. This codes for CASSQEATGVTEAFF.

The chain's CDR3 is CASSLRVDTGELFF. The CDR3 nucleotides are TGTGCCAGCAGCCTCCGGGTGGACACCGGGGAGCTGTTTTTT. This chain uses TRBV27 with TRBJ2-2; D gene uncertain. Germline CDR1 MNHEY, CDR2 SMNVEV (reference sequence). This CDR3 contains 14 residues. Trimming pared 6 bases from V and 3 bases from J, leaving 11 bases between.

This clone was seen once. This chain joins TRBV28 and TRBJ2-1; 8 bases agree with TRBD2. This CDR3 is 21 amino acids long. V trimming: 6 bases; J trimming: 7 bases; junction bases outside the gene matches: 29. Germline values: CDR1 MDHEN, CDR2 SYDVKM. The CDR3 is CASSPLRSSGTRRILANEQFF. As DNA, the CDR3 is TGTGCCAGCAGCCCCCTCAGGAGTAGCGGGACGAGGAGGATATTAGCAAATGAGCAGTTCTTC.